These 8 T cell receptor beta chains share one sample of origin, sequenced in a study of OX40 agonist ivuxolimab in advanced cancers. Repertoires were generated with immunoSEQ multiplex PCR, while TCRdb's copy carries only in-frame clones and drops some. The table has about 50,000 clones, around 79% seen once. The sample in question was CD4+ or CD8+ T cells sorted from blood, obtained in a trial of the OX40 agonist ivuxolimab. These receptors were collected from an adult with an advanced solid tumor such as melanoma, head and neck, liver or kidney cancer.

The gene calls are TRBV4-2 and TRBJ1-3; TRBD1 matches 9 bases. Germline assignment: CDR1 LGHNA and CDR2 YNFKEQ. CDR3 length: 17 amino acids. Losses at the gene ends were 0 bases for V and 4 bases for J; bases not matched to a gene: 7. The DNA of the CDR3 is TGTGCCAGCAGCCAAGATAATCAAGGACAGGGGGGAAACACCATATATTTT. This encodes CASSQDNQGQGGNTIYF.

The chain is built from TRBV5-1 and TRBJ2-1; the D is unclear. The CDR3 has 14 amino acids. The germline V gene has CDR1 SGHRS and CDR2 YFSETQ. V lost 4 bases to trimming and J lost 9 bases, with 17 bases between them. CDR3 loop: CASSPASVPIEQFF. The CDR3 nucleotides read TGCGCCAGCAGCCCTGCCTCGGTCCCCATTGAGCAGTTCTTC.

This rearrangement joins TRBV11-2 to TRBJ2-3; D remains unclear. Germline CDR1 reads SGHAT; CDR2 reads FQNNGV. The CDR3 is 17 residues long. V gave up 0 bases and J gave up 1 base, with 14 bases separating them. Here the CDR3 DNA reads TGTGCCAGCAGCTTAGATTCTAGGGTGTTTCGCACAGATACGCAGTATTTT. Residues: CASSLDSRVFRTDTQYF.

V and J are TRBV30 and TRBJ2-1; D remains ambiguous. The CDR3 has 12 residues. Looked up from germline, CDR1 is GTSNPN and CDR2 is SVGIG (reference sequence). The V end lost 4 bases, the J end lost 6 bases, and 10 bases lay between the germline ends. The CDR3, as DNA: TGTGCCTGGACCCGATTTGGCAATGAGCAGTTCTTC. Encoded protein: CAWTRFGNEQFF.

This clone occurred many times. The rearrangement links TRBV6-1 to TRBJ2-7; 11 bases fit TRBD2. Germline-derived CDR1 and CDR2 are MNHNS and SASEGT. With V trimmed by 6 bases and J by 9 bases, 13 bases remained unmatched. The CDR3 sequence is 15 residues long. The CDR3 bases are TGTGCCAGCAGCGGAGTAGCGGGGGGGTTTTCGGTGCAGTACTTC. Translating it yields CASSGVAGGFSVQYF.

V gene TRBV5-1 combines with J gene TRBJ2-7; 11 bases fit TRBD2. Germline assignment: CDR1 SGHRS and CDR2 YFSETQ. V shed 3 bases, J shed 2 bases, and the junction held 4 bases outside the gene matches. The CDR3 is 15 amino acids. The CDR3 protein is CASSSTSGGAYEQYF. The CDR3 nucleotides read TGCGCCAGCAGCTCCACTAGCGGGGGAGCCTACGAGCAGTACTTC.

V usage is TRBV6-1 and J usage is TRBJ1-3; D perhaps matches TRBD1 (6 bases). Trimming stripped 4 bases from V and 8 bases from J, with 15 bases between. This CDR3 has 14 residues. Germline CDR1 reads MNHNS; CDR2 reads SASEGT. The CDR3 is CASSVRGWGDTIYF. The CDR3 DNA reads as TGTGCCAGCAGTGTAAGGGGGTGGGGTGACACCATATATTTT.

V gene TRBV6-6 combines with J gene TRBJ2-5; the D gene is possibly TRBD1 (5 bases). Looked up from germline, CDR1 is MNHNY and CDR2 is SVGAGI (reference sequence). Trimming took off 2 bases at V and 1 base at J, with 8 bases between the two ends. This CDR3 has 14 amino acids. The CDR3 DNA is TGTGCCAGCAGTTACGGACACTTCCAAGAGACCCAGTACTTC. Protein: CASSYGHFQETQYF.